This T cell receptor (beta chain) was documented in a study of blood T cell repertoires in COVID-19. For the study at large: Donors in the United States, Italy and Spain gave samples during acute or convalescent COVID-19.

As processed by the authors: Reference gene primer amplification in the assay estimated nucleated cell counts. Sequencing was performed with immunoSEQ multiplex PCR; in TCRdb, only in-frame clones are kept and a portion is missing. The DNA gave D and trimming, while V, J and clone size come from that table. The sample has 190,000 or so clones, more than 75% seen once. The sequencing sample was made of peripheral blood. The sequence was obtained from a man aged 55 to 70 who had recovered from COVID-19.

CDR3 region: CASSVDRGDGYTF. CDR3 in DNA: TGTGCCAGCAGCGTGGACAGGGGCGATGGCTACACCTTC. This chain connects TRBV5-4 to TRBJ1-2, with TRBD1 matching 9 bases. CDR1 SGHNT and CDR2 YYREEE come from the germline V gene (reference sequence). This CDR3 is 13 amino acids long. Trimming at V came to 4 bases and at J to 6 bases, leaving 4 bases not matched to a gene.